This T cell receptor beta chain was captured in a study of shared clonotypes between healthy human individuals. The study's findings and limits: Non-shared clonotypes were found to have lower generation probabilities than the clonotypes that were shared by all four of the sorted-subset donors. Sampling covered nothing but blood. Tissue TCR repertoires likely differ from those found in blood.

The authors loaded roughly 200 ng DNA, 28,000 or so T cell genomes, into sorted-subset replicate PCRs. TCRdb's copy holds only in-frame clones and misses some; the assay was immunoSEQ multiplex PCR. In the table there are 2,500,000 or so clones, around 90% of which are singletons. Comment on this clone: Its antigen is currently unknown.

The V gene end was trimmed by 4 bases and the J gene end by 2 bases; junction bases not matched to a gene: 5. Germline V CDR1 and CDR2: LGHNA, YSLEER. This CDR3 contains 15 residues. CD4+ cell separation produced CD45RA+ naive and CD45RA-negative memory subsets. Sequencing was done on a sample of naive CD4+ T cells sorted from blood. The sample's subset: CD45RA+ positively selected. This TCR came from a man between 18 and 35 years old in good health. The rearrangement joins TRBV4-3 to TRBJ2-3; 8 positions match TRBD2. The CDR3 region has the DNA TGCGCCAGCAGCCCGGGACTAGGGGTCACAGATACGCAGTATTTT. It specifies CASSPGLGVTDTQYF.